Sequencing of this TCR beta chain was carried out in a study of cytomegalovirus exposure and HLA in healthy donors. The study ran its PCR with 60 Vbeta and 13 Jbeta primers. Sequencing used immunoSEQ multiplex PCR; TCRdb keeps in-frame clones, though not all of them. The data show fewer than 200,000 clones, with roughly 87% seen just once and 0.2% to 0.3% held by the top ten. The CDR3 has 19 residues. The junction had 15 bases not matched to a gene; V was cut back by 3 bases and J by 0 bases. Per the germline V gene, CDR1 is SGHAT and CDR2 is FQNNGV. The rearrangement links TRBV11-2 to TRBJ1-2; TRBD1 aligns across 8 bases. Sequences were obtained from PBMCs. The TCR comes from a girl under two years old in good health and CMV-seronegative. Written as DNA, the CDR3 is TGTGCCAGCAGCTTTGTACTTGTTGGGGCACAGGGGGCTAACTATGGCTACACCTTC. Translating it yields CASSFVLVGAQGANYGYTF.